This T cell receptor beta chain was identified during a study of T cell changes during pregnancy in multiple sclerosis (dated by TCRdb to between 2019 and 2020). About the study as a whole: The study looked at changes in the T cell repertoire across pregnancy in women with multiple sclerosis.

This clone has just a few counts. Its recognized antigen is unknown. Base qualities are not provided; no much larger clone lies one nucleotide away. Relative to germline, V is 2 bases shorter and J is 4 bases shorter, with 8 bases between their ends. The CDR3, from cysteine to phenylalanine, totals 13 residues. The sequence is cut down to CDR3 DNA, 39 bases in frame from base 1. Via the germline V gene (reference sequence), CDR1 is SEHNR and CDR2 FQNEAQ. The library was produced with the immunoSEQ multiplex PCR assay. The table comes from immuneACCESS by way of TCRdb, which keeps in-frame sequences with V and J called. Part of the clones is missing from these tables; in studies checked, under half for an unresolved V gene and the rest for unknown reasons. This sample is represented by around 110,000 clones; about 90% of them were singletons. Around 0.8% of the sample lies in the top ten.

This specimen was peripheral blood, taken in the third trimester of pregnancy. The TCR was taken from a female donor in good health, enrolled as a control in a pregnancy study. Rearrangement joined TRBV7-9 to TRBJ1-1; no D gene can be assigned with confidence. The sequence in DNA is TGTGCCAGCAGCTTATCGGGGATCACTGAAGCTTTCTTT. It specifies CASSLSGITEAFF.